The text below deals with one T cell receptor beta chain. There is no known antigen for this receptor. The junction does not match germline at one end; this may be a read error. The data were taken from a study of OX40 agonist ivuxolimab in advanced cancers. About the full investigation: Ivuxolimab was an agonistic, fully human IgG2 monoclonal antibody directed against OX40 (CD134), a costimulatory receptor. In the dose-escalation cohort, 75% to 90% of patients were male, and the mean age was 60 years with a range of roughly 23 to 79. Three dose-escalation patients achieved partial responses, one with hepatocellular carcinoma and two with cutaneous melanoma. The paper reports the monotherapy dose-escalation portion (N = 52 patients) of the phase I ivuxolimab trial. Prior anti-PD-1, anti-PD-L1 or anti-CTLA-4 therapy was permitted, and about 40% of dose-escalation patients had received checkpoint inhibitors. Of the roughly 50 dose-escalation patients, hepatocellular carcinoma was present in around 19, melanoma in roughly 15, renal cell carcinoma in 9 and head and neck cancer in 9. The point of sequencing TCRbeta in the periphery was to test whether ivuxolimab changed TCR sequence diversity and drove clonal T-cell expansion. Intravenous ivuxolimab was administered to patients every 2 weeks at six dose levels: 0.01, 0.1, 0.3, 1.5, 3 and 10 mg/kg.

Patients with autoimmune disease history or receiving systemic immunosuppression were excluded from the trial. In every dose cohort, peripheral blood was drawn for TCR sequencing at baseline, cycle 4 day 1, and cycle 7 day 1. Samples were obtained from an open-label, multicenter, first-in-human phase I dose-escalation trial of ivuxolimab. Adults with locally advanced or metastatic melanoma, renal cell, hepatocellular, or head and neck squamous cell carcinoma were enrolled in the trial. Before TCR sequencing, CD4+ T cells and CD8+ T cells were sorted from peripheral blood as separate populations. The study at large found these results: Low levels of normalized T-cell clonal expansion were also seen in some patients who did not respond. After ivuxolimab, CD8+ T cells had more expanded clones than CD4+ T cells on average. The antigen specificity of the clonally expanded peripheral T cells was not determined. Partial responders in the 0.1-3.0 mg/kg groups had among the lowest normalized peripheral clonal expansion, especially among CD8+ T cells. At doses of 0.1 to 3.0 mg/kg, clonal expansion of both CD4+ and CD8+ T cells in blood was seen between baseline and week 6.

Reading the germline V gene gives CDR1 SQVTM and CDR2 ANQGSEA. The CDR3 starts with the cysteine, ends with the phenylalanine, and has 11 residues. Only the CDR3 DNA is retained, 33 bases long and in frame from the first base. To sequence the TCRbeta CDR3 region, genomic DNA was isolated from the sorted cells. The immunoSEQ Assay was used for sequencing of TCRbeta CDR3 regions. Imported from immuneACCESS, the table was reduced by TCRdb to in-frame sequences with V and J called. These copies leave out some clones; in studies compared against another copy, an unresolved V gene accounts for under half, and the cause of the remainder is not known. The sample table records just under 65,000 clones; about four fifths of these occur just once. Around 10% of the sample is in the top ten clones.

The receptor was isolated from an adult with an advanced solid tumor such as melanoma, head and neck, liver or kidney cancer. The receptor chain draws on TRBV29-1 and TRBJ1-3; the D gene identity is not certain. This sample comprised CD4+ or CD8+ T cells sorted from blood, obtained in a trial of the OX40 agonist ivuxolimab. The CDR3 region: CSVEGSLGRDF. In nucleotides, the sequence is TGCAGCGTTGAAGGGTCGTTAGGGAGGGATTTT.